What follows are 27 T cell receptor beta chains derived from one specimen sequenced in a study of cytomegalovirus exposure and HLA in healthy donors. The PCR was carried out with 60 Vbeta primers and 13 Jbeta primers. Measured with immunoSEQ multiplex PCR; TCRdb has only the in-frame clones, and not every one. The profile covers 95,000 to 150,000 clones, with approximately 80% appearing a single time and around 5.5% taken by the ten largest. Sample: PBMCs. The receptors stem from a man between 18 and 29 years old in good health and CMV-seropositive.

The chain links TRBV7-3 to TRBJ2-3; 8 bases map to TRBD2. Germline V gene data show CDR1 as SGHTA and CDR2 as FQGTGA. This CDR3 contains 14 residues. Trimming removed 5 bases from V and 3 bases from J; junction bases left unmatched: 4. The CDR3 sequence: CASSASGRTDTQYF. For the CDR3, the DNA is TGTGCCAGCAGCGCCAGCGGGAGAACAGATACGCAGTATTTT.

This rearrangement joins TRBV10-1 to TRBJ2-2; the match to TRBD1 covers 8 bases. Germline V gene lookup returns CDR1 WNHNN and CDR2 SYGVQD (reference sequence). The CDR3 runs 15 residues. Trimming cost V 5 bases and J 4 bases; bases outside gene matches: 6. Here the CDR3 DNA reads TGCGCCAGCAGTCTGGACAGGGTTGGCACCGGGGAGCTGTTTTTT. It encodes CASSLDRVGTGELFF.

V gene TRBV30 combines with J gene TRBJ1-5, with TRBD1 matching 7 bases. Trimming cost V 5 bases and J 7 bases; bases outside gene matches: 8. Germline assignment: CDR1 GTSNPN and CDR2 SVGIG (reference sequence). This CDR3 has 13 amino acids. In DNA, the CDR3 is TGTGCCTGGGGACAGGATCGGCACCAGCCCCAGCATTTT. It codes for CAWGQDRHQPQHF.

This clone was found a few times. The CDR3 reads CASSFPDYSSTDTQYF. Written as DNA, the CDR3 is TGTGCCAGCAGCTTCCCGGACTACTCTAGCACAGATACGCAGTATTTT. The genes are TRBV5-4 and TRBJ2-3; D is perhaps TRBD2 (6 bases). Trimming pared 2 bases from V and 0 bases from J, leaving 13 bases between. Germline V lookup: CDR1 SGHNT, CDR2 YYREEE (reference sequence). The length of the CDR3 is 16 residues. Based on the CDR3 plus reference TRBV5-4 and TRBJ2-3, the full variable domain is ETGVTQSPTHLIKTRGQQVTLRCSSQSGHNTVSWYQQALGQGPQFIFQYYREEENGRGNFPPRFSGLQFPNYSSELNVNALELDDSALYLCASSFPDYSSTDTQYFGPGTRLTVL.

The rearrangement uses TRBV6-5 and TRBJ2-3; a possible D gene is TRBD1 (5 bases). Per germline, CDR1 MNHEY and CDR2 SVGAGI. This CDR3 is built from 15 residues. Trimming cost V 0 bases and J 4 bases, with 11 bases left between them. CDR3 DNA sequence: TGTGCCAGCAGTTACTCGCCCCTCAGGGCAGATACGCAGTATTTT. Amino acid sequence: CASSYSPLRADTQYF.

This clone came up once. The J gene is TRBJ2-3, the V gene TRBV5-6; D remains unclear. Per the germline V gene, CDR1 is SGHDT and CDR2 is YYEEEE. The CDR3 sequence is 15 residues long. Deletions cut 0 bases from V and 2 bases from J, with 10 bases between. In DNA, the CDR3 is TGTGCCAGCAGCTTGGATGTCTATTCCACAGATACGCAGTATTTT. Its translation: CASSLDVYSTDTQYF.

CDR3 sequence reads: CAWGQTNTEAFF. The CDR3 DNA follows: TGTGCCTGGGGCCAGACAAACACTGAAGCTTTCTTT. The V call is TRBV30, the J call TRBJ1-1; D call uncertain. CDR3 length equals 12 residues. V shed 5 bases and J shed 2 bases, with 9 bases lying between them. Germline lookup yields CDR1 GTSNPN and CDR2 SVGIG (reference sequence). The variable domain in full, completed from reference TRBV30 and TRBJ1-1, reads SQTIHQWPATLVQPVGSPLSLECTVEGTSNPNLYWYRQAAGRGLQLLFYSVGIGQISSEVPQNLSASRPQDRQFILSSKKLLLSDSGFYLCAWGQTNTEAFFGQGTRLTVV.

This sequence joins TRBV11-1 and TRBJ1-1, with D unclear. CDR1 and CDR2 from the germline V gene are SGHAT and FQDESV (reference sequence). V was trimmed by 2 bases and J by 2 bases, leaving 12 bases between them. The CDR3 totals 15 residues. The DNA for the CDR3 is TGTGCCAGCAGCTTAAAACGCACAGATAACACTGAAGCTTTCTTT. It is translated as CASSLKRTDNTEAFF.

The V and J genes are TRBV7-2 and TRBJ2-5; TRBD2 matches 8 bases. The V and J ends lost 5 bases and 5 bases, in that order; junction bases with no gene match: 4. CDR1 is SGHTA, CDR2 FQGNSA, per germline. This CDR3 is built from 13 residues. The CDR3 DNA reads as TGTGCCAGCAGCCCCCGACTAGCGGAGACCCAGTACTTC. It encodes CASSPRLAETQYF.

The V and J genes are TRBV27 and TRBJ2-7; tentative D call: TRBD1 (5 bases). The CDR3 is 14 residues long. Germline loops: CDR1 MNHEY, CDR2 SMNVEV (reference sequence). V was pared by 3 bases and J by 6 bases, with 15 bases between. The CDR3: CASSFNGRVGEQYF. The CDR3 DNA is TGTGCCAGCAGTTTCAACGGCAGGGTCGGCGAGCAGTACTTC.

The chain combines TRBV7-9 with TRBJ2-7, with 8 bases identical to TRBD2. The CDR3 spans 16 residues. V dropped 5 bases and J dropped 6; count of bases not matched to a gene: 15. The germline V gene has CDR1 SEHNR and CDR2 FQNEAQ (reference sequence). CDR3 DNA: TGTGCCAGCAGCCAGGGAACCGGGACTAGAGGGGCCGAGCAGTACTTC. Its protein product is CASSQGTGTRGAEQYF.

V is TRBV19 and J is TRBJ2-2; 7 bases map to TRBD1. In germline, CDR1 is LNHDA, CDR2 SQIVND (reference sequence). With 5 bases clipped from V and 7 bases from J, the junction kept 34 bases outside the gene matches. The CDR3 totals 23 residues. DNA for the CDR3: TGTGCCAGTAGTCGGGGCCCGCCACTCAACAGGGGATCAATTGTGTTCCCCGGCGGGGAGCTGTTTTTT. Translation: CASSRGPPLNRGSIVFPGGELFF.

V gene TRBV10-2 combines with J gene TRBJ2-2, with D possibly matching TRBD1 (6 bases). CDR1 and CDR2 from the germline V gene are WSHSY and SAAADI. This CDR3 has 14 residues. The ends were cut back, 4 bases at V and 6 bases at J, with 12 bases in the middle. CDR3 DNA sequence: TGCGCCAGCAGTGTCAGGGGTGGACCCGGGGAGCTGTTTTTT. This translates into CASSVRGGPGELFF.

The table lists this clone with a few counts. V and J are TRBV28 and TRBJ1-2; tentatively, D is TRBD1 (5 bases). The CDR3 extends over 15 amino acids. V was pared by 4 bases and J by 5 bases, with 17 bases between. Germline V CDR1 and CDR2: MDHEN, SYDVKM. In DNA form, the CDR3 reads TGTGCCAGCAGTTCCAGATCCGGGAGGACATATGGCTACACCTTC. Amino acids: CASSSRSGRTYGYTF.

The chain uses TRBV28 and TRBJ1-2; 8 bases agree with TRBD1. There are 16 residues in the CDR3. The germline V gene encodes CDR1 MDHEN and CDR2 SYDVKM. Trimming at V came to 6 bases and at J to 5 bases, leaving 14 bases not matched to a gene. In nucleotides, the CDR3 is TGTGCCAGCAGGGAACTGACAGGGGTCGAGACGTATGGCTACACCTTC. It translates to CASRELTGVETYGYTF.

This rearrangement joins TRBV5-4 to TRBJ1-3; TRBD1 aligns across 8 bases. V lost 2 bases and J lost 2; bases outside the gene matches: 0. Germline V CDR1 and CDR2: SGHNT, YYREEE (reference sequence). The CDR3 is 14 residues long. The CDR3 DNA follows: TGTGCCAGCAGCTTACAGGGGGCTGGAAACACCATATATTTT. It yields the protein CASSLQGAGNTIYF.

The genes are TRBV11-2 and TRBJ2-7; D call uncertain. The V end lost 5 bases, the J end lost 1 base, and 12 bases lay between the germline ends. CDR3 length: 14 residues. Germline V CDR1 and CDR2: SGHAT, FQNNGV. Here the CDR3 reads CASSPSRGSYEQYF. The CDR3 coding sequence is TGTGCCAGCAGCCCTTCGCGCGGTTCCTACGAGCAGTACTTC.

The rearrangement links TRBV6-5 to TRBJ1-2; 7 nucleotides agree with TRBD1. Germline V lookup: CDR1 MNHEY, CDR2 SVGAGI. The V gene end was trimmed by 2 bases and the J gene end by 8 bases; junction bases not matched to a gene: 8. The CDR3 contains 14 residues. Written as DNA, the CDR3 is TGTGCCAGCAGTTACGACTCAACAGGGGCCGGCTACACCTTC. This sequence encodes CASSYDSTGAGYTF.

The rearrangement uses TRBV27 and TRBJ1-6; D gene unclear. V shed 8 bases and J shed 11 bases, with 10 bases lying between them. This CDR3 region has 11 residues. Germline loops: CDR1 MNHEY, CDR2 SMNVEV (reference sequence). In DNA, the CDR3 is TGTGCCAGCGGTACAGCCGCACCCCTCCACTTT. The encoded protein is CASGTAAPLHF.

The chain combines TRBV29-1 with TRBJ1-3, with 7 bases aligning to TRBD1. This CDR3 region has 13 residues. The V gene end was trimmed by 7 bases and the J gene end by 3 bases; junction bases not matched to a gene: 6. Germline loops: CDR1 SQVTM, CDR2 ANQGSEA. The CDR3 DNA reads TGCAGCGCTCAGGGGGTTGGTGGAAACACCATATATTTT. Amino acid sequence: CSAQGVGGNTIYF.

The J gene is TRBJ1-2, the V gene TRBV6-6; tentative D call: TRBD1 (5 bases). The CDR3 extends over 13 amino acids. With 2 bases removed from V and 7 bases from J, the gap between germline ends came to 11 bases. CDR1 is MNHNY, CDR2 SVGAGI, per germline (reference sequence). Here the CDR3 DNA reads TGTGCCAGCAGTTACCTTCCCCAGGGTGGCTACACCTTC. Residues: CASSYLPQGGYTF.

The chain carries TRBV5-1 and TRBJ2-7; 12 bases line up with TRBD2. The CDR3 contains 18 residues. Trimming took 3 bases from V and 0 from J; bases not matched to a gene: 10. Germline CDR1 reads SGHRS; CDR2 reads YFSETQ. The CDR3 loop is CASSYKTSGSRISYEQYF. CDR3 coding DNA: TGCGCCAGCAGCTATAAGACTAGCGGGAGTCGAATCTCCTACGAGCAGTACTTC.

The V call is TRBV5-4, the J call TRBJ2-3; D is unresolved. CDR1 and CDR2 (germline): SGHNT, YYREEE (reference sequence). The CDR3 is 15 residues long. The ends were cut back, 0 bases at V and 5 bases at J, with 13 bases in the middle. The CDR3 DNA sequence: TGTGCCAGCAGCTTGGCCTTAGGAGATCTAGATACGCAGTATTTT. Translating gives CASSLALGDLDTQYF.

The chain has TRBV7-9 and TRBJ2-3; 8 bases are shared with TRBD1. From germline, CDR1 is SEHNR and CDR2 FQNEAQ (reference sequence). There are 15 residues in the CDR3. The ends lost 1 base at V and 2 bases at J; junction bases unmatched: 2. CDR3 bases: TGTGCCAGCAGCTTAGGGACAGGGCACACAGATACGCAGTATTTT. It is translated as CASSLGTGHTDTQYF. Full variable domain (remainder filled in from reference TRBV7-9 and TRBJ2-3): DTGVSQNPRHKITKRGQNVTFRCDPISEHNRLYWYRQTLGQGPEFLTYFQNEAQLEKSRLLSDRFSAERPKGSFSTLEIQRTEQGDSAMYLCASSLGTGHTDTQYFGPGTRLTVL.

The CDR3 DNA reads TGTGCCAGTAGTGTACTACAGGGCCTGAACACTGAAGCTTTCTTT. Encoded protein: CASSVLQGLNTEAFF. The chain links TRBV19 to TRBJ1-1; D may be TRBD1 (6 bases). Germline loops: CDR1 LNHDA, CDR2 SQIVND (reference sequence). Trimming removed 5 bases from V and 0 bases from J, with 13 bases in between. The CDR3 spans 15 residues.

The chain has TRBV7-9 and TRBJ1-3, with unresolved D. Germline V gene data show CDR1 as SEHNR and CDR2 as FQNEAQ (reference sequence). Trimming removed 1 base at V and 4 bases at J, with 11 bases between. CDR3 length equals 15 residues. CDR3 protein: CASSLGGQSGNTIYF. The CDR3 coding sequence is TGTGCCAGCAGCTTAGGTGGGCAGTCCGGAAACACCATATATTTT.

CDR3 sequence (DNA): TGTGCCAGCAGCGGAAGACAGGGTTCCTCTGGAAACACCATATATTTT. It encodes CASSGRQGSSGNTIYF. The rearrangement joins TRBV7-2 to TRBJ1-3; 7 bases match TRBD1. The CDR3 totals 16 residues. J lost 0 bases, V lost 5 bases, and 7 bases had no gene match. CDR1 and CDR2 from the germline V gene are SGHTA and FQGNSA.